Listed here are 5 T cell receptor beta chains from one sample, sequenced in a study of Ad26.COV2.S vaccination and SARS-CoV-2 variants. Clones were sequenced by immunoSEQ multiplex PCR, and TCRdb holds only the in-frame ones, with some missing. The table shows about 280,000 clones, with around 87% occurring only once. Treatment described: roughly 20 received Ad26.COV2.S at low or high dose, single or two shots; about five received placebo; per-sample allocation not given. Day 63 after the first injection of vaccine or placebo was the sampling time. Sequences were derived from peripheral blood, sampled in a trial of Ad26.COV2.S vaccine versus placebo. The receptors stem from a person between 18 and 65 years old who received the Ad26.COV2.S COVID-19 vaccine or a placebo.

This clone came up once. The CDR3 coding sequence is TGTGCCAGTAGTAGAGGACTACTTGCGGGGGGCTACACCTTC. Its translation: CASSRGLLAGGYTF. This sequence joins TRBV19 and TRBJ1-2; no reliable D call. CDR1 and CDR2 (germline): LNHDA, SQIVND (reference sequence). V was cut by 4 bases and J by 8 bases, with 17 bases left in between. The CDR3 sequence is 14 residues long.

The chain is built from TRBV18 and TRBJ1-2, with D possibly TRBD1 on 5 matching bases. Looked up from germline, CDR1 is KGHSH and CDR2 is LQKENI. V lost 3 bases to trimming and J lost 3 bases, with 11 bases between them. This CDR3 is built from 14 residues. CDR3 amino acids: CASSPAGADYGYTF. In nucleotides, the CDR3 is TGTGCCAGCTCACCGGCCGGGGCAGACTATGGCTACACCTTC.

J is TRBJ1-2 and V is TRBV5-4; D is possibly TRBD1 (6 bases). Trimming removed 2 bases at V and 3 bases at J, with 11 bases between. Germline CDR1 and CDR2: SGHNT and YYREEE (reference sequence). The CDR3 is 14 residues long. In nucleotides, the CDR3 is TGTGCCAGCAGCTTCTTTGACAGGCACTATGGCTACACCTTC. Its protein is CASSFFDRHYGYTF.

This chain connects TRBV28 to TRBJ2-7; D tentatively reads TRBD1 or TRBD2 (5 bases each). V dropped 1 base and J dropped 2 bases, with 9 bases sitting between them. Germline V lookup: CDR1 MDHEN, CDR2 SYDVKM. CDR3 size: 14 residues. The chain's CDR3 is CASSLLRDPYEQYF. Written as DNA, the CDR3 is TGTGCCAGCAGTTTATTGAGGGACCCCTACGAGCAGTACTTC.

This chain uses TRBV18 with TRBJ2-7, with D possibly matching TRBD2 (6 bases). The CDR3 covers 14 residues. V was cut by 3 bases and J by 0 bases, with 9 bases left in between. CDR1 is KGHSH and CDR2 is LQKENI in the germline V gene. CDR3 in amino acids: CASSPQGLSYEQYF. The CDR3 DNA is TGTGCCAGCTCACCGCAGGGACTCTCCTACGAGCAGTACTTC.